The next 27 T cell receptor beta chains were all read from a single sample in a study of T cell repertoires in cytomegalovirus infection. TCRdb independently ran MiXCR on the reads; one entry per CDR3 protein. This repertoire shows about 130,000 distinct CDR3 sequences, approximately 9.2% found once; its top ten account for roughly 9.1%. Sequences were obtained from PBMCs. Receptors originate from a human donor in good health (CMV status not recorded). Some clones in this sample may be carry-over from other donors' samples.

In this sample, this clonotype turned up a few times. The chain has TRBV10-3 and TRBJ1-2; D possibly corresponds to TRBD1 (6 bases). The CDR3 has 13 amino acids. Germline V gene sequence: CDR1 ENHRY, CDR2 SYGVKD. The V end lost 6 bases, the J end lost 2 bases, and 10 bases lay between the germline ends. Written as DNA, the CDR3 is TGTGCCATCAGGGAGGACAGCAACTATGGCTACACCTTC. This codes for CAIREDSNYGYTF.

This clonotype was seen at least ten times. The V call is TRBV15, the J call TRBJ1-5; 10 positions agree with TRBD1. CDR1 is LNHNV and CDR2 is YYDKDF in the germline V gene (reference sequence). There are 18 residues in the CDR3. After removal of 0 bases from V and 5 bases from J, the junction contained 10 bases not matched to a gene. This CDR3 is CATSRERTGGLFDQPQHF. In nucleotides, the CDR3 is TGTGCCACCAGCAGAGAAAGGACAGGGGGGTTGTTCGATCAGCCCCAGCATTTT.

Ten or more counts support this clonotype. The gene calls are TRBV5-4 and TRBJ2-5, with 9 bases lining up with TRBD2. In germline, CDR1 is SGHNT, CDR2 YYREEE (reference sequence). The CDR3 is made up of 15 amino acids. V was pared by 0 bases and J by 3 bases, with 3 bases of the junction left unmatched. CDR3 nucleotide sequence: TGTGCCAGCAGCTTGGGGTCTAGCGGGAAAGAGACCCAGTACTTC. It specifies CASSLGSSGKETQYF.

In regard to this clonotype: This may come from a read error, since a much larger clone is one base off. The chain is built from TRBV20-1 and TRBJ2-3; unclear D gene. This CDR3 contains 15 residues. Germline CDR1 is DFQATT and CDR2 is SNEGSKA (reference sequence). V gave up 0 bases and J gave up 0 bases, with 10 bases separating them. CDR3 sequence: CSARDLVTSTDTQYF. CDR3 bases: TGCAGTGCTAGAGATCTAGTTACTAGCACAGATACGCAGTATTTT.

This clonotype was detected ten times or more. The CDR3: CASSSQGVRTEAFF. The DNA for the CDR3 is TGTGCCAGCAGTTCACAGGGTGTGAGGACTGAAGCTTTCTTT. The rearrangement joins TRBV2 to TRBJ1-1; a weak D match, TRBD1 (6 bases). CDR1 SNHLY and CDR2 FYNNEI come from the germline V gene. There are 14 residues in the CDR3. Trimming pared 5 bases from V and 5 bases from J, leaving 15 bases between. Combining the CDR3 with reference TRBV2 and TRBJ1-1 gives the whole variable domain EPEVTQTPSHQVTQMGQEVILRCVPISNHLYFYWYRQILGQKVEFLVSFYNNEISEKSEIFDDQFSVERPDGSNFTLKIRSTKLEDSAMYFCASSSQGVRTEAFFGQGTRLTVV.

V is TRBV29-1 and J is TRBJ1-4, with unresolved D. The CDR3 is 13 residues long. Germline V gene sequence: CDR1 SQVTM, CDR2 ANQGSEA. V shed 7 bases and J shed 0 bases, with 9 bases lying between them. The CDR3 reads CSARATTNEKLFF. The DNA for the CDR3 is TGCAGCGCTCGGGCTACAACTAATGAAAAACTGTTTTTT.

The rearrangement links TRBV11-2 to TRBJ1-2; D possibly corresponds to TRBD1 (5 bases). The CDR3 covers 14 residues. From germline, CDR1 is SGHAT and CDR2 FQNNGV. Between the trimmed V and J ends, which lost 0 bases and 4 bases, there was a span of 9 bases. CDR3 nucleotides: TGTGCCAGCAGCTTAGACACCGGGGGCTATGGCTACACCTTC. Encoded protein: CASSLDTGGYGYTF.

This clonotype was counted at least ten times. The chain recombines TRBV9 with TRBJ1-1; D might be TRBD1 (5 bases). V gave up 2 bases and J gave up 1 base, with 12 bases separating them. CDR3 length equals 15 residues. In germline, CDR1 is SGDLS, CDR2 YYNGEE. The CDR3 spells CASSVRGDSNTEAFF. The CDR3 DNA follows: TGTGCCAGCAGCGTGAGGGGCGACTCGAACACTGAAGCTTTCTTT.

A few counts support this clonotype. The chain is built from TRBV5-4 and TRBJ2-1, with 8 nucleotides matching TRBD2. The V gene end was trimmed by 2 bases and the J gene end by 4 bases; junction bases not matched to a gene: 2. CDR1 SGHNT and CDR2 YYREEE come from the germline V gene (reference sequence). The CDR3 has 14 residues. CDR3 DNA: TGTGCCAGCAGCTTAGAGCGGGAGTACAATGAGCAGTTCTTC. Translation gives CASSLEREYNEQFF.

This clonotype was detected a few times. The chain employs TRBV5-1 and TRBJ2-5; 7 nucleotides match TRBD1. Germline V CDR1 and CDR2: SGHRS, YFSETQ. The CDR3 spans 15 residues. Trimming at V came to 0 bases and at J to 1 base, leaving 3 bases not matched to a gene. The chain's CDR3 is CASSLAQGTQETQYF. DNA of the CDR3: TGCGCCAGCAGCTTGGCACAGGGGACCCAAGAGACCCAGTACTTC.

This clonotype has more than one count but fewer than ten. The chain links TRBV29-1 to TRBJ2-7; no firm D call. Trimming pared 4 bases from V and 0 bases from J, leaving 10 bases between. The CDR3 loop spans 13 amino acids. Germline assignment: CDR1 SQVTM and CDR2 ANQGSEA. The CDR3, as DNA: TGCAGCGTTGCCGATTGGAGCTCCTACGAGCAGTACTTC. Translation gives CSVADWSSYEQYF.

This clonotype was counted at least ten times. CDR3 sequence reads: CASSYTPRVAEAFF. The CDR3 DNA follows: TGTGCCAGCAGCTACACGCCCAGGGTTGCTGAAGCTTTCTTT. The chain couples TRBV5-6 to TRBJ1-1, with TRBD1 as a possible D gene (5 bases). CDR1 SGHDT and CDR2 YYEEEE come from the germline V gene. CDR3 length equals 14 residues. Trimming took off 3 bases at V and 6 bases at J, with 15 bases between the two ends.

This clonotype appeared a few times. The rearrangement links TRBV23-1 to TRBJ1-1; D unclear. TRBV23-1 is sorted into the ORF group, with uncertain function. This CDR3 comprises 17 residues. The V end lost 4 bases, the J end lost 0 bases, and 18 bases lay between the germline ends. DNA for the CDR3: TGCGCCAGCAGTCCCTCCCACGTGAGGGCCGTGAACACTGAAGCTTTCTTT. Translated: CASSPSHVRAVNTEAFF.

This clonotype was detected ten times or more. The chain combines TRBV7-9 with TRBJ1-2; maybe TRBD1 (5 bases). V dropped 4 bases and J dropped 2 bases, with 11 bases sitting between them. Germline V CDR1 and CDR2: SEHNR, FQNEAQ (reference sequence). CDR3 length: 14 residues. The DNA for the CDR3 is TGTGCCAGCAGCTCCCGGGACGGAAACTATGGCTACACCTTC. It encodes CASSSRDGNYGYTF.

This clonotype was picked up many times. The chain is built from TRBV7-8 and TRBJ1-3; D gene uncertain. V was shortened by 5 bases and J by 0 bases, with 17 bases between the two germline ends. Germline CDR1 reads SGHVS; CDR2 reads FQNEAQ. There are 17 residues in the CDR3. The CDR3 protein is CASSIYKAVNSGNTIYF. The CDR3 coding sequence is TGTGCCAGCAGCATATACAAGGCGGTTAACTCTGGAAACACCATATATTTT.

This clonotype was detected ten times or more. The rearrangement joins TRBV5-1 to TRBJ1-1; 9 bases are shared with TRBD1. Losses at the gene ends were 0 bases for V and 6 bases for J; bases not matched to a gene: 12. The CDR3 runs to 17 residues. Germline CDR1 and CDR2: SGHRS and YFSETQ. CDR3 amino acids: CASSLGFLGQGPPEAFF. The DNA of the CDR3 is TGCGCCAGCAGCTTGGGTTTCTTGGGACAGGGACCCCCTGAAGCTTTCTTT.

Many counts were recorded for this clonotype. The chain is built from TRBV4-1 and TRBJ1-6; 9 nucleotides agree with TRBD1. With 4 bases clipped from V and 8 bases from J, the junction kept 6 bases outside the gene matches. CDR1 and CDR2 (germline): MGHRA, YSYEKL. The CDR3 has 15 residues. Here the CDR3 reads CASSPGQGSDSPLHF. CDR3 sequence (DNA): TGCGCCAGCAGCCCCGGACAGGGGAGCGATTCACCCCTCCACTTT.

This chain connects TRBV2 to TRBJ2-7; D possibly corresponds to TRBD2 (7 bases). CDR1 is SNHLY and CDR2 is FYNNEI in the germline V gene. V was clipped by 6 bases and J by 8 bases, with 23 bases between them. The CDR3 loop spans 15 amino acids. The CDR3 bases are TGTGCCAGCAGCTCGGCCGGTGCGGGGGCCGGGAAGCAGTACTTC. Its translation is CASSSAGAGAGKQYF.

This clonotype was seen ten or more times. J is TRBJ1-1 and V is TRBV20-1; D possibly corresponds to TRBD1 (5 bases). V dropped 3 bases and J dropped 5 bases, with 16 bases sitting between them. CDR1 and CDR2 from the germline V gene are DFQATT and SNEGSKA (reference sequence). The CDR3 totals 14 residues. CDR3 protein: CSARNPREGTEAFF. In DNA form, the CDR3 reads TGCAGTGCTAGGAATCCCCGAGAGGGGACTGAAGCTTTCTTT.

At least ten counts were recorded for this clonotype. J is TRBJ1-1 and V is TRBV20-1; no firm D call. The CDR3 has 13 residues. Germline V CDR1 and CDR2: DFQATT, SNEGSKA (reference sequence). Trimming removed 3 bases from V and 4 bases from J, with 12 bases in between. The CDR3 sequence: CSARASRGTEAFF. CDR3 bases: TGCAGTGCTAGGGCTTCTCGGGGCACTGAAGCTTTCTTT.

This chain joins TRBV29-1 and TRBJ2-3; D is unclear. Germline CDR1 SQVTM, CDR2 ANQGSEA. CDR3 size: 14 residues. The V end was cut by 2 bases, the J end by 3 bases, with 12 bases between. The CDR3 protein is CSVEMGSGTDTQYF. The CDR3 DNA reads as TGCAGCGTTGAAATGGGGTCCGGTACAGATACGCAGTATTTT.

There are many counts of this clonotype. The chain recombines TRBV2 with TRBJ1-5; D possibly corresponds to TRBD1 (5 bases). This CDR3 has 14 amino acids. Germline-derived CDR1 and CDR2 are SNHLY and FYNNEI. Trimming stripped 1 base from V and 5 bases from J, with 9 bases between. The DNA of the CDR3 is TGTGCCAGCAGTGAAGGGGGACGGGATCAGCCCCAGCATTTT. Translation gives CASSEGGRDQPQHF.

The sample holds many counts of this clonotype. This chain connects TRBV7-9 to TRBJ1-1; TRBD1 agrees at 10 bases. The CDR3 is 14 residues long. V shed 7 bases and J 0 bases; nucleotides not matched to a gene: 2. Per germline, CDR1 SEHNR and CDR2 FQNEAQ (reference sequence). The CDR3 DNA sequence: TGTGCCAGCACCGGGACAGGGGTGAACACTGAAGCTTTCTTT. This translates into CASTGTGVNTEAFF.

This clonotype was recorded many times. The chain joins TRBV25-1 to TRBJ2-5; D possibly corresponds to TRBD1 (7 bases). The V end lost 10 bases, the J end lost 5 bases, and 17 bases lay between the germline ends. Germline V lookup: CDR1 MGHDK, CDR2 SYGVNS. The CDR3 sequence is 13 residues long. CDR3 DNA: TGTGCCACTTCAGGGGGGCCGCGGGAGACCCAGTACTTC. Translated: CATSGGPRETQYF.

This clonotype was recorded at least ten times. This chain links TRBV28 with TRBJ1-4, with TRBD1 identical over 10 bases. V shed 4 bases, J shed 3 bases, and the junction held 2 bases outside the gene matches. The length of the CDR3 is 15 residues. In germline, CDR1 is MDHEN, CDR2 SYDVKM. CDR3 bases: TGTGCCAGCAGTTCGGGGACAGGGGCTAATGAAAAACTGTTTTTT. This translates into CASSSGTGANEKLFF.

This clonotype was seen many times. The chain couples TRBV2 to TRBJ1-2, with 7 positions matching TRBD1. The germline V gene has CDR1 SNHLY and CDR2 FYNNEI. Trimming cost V 6 bases and J 4 bases; bases outside gene matches: 14. This CDR3 has 16 amino acids. The CDR3 loop reads CASSETLKGAGYGYTF. CDR3 nucleotide sequence: TGTGCCAGCAGCGAGACCCTAAAGGGGGCTGGCTATGGCTACACCTTC. Full variable domain (missing parts from reference TRBV2 and TRBJ1-2): EPEVTQTPSHQVTQMGQEVILRCVPISNHLYFYWYRQILGQKVEFLVSFYNNEISEKSEIFDDQFSVERPDGSNFTLKIRSTKLEDSAMYFCASSETLKGAGYGYTFGSGTRLTVV.

This clonotype was observed at least ten times. This chain connects TRBV7-6 to TRBJ1-6; perhaps TRBD1 as D (5 bases). Trimming took 1 base from V and 8 from J, leaving 12 bases between them. The germline V gene has CDR1 SGHVS and CDR2 FNYEAQ. The CDR3 is 15 residues long. For the CDR3, the DNA is TGTGCCAGCAGCTTAGTTAACTCGGGGGATTCACCCCTCCACTTT. Protein: CASSLVNSGDSPLHF.